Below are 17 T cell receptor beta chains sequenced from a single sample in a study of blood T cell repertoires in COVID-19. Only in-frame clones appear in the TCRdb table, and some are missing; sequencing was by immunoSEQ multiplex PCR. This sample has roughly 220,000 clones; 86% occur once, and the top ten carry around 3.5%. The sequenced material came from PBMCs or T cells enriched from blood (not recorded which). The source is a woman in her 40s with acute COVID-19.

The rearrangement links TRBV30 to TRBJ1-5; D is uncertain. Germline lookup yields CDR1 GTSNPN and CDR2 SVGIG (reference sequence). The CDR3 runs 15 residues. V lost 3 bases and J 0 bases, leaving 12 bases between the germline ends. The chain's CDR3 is CAWSPGPYSNQPQHF. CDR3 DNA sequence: TGTGCCTGGAGCCCTGGGCCTTATAGCAATCAGCCCCAGCATTTT.

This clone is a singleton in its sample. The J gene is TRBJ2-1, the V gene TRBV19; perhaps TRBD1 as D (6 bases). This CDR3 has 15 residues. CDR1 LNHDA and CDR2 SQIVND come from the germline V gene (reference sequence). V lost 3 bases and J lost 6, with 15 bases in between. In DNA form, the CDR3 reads TGTGCCAGTAGTATCTACAGGGTAGGAGGCAATGAGCAGTTCTTC. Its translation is CASSIYRVGGNEQFF.

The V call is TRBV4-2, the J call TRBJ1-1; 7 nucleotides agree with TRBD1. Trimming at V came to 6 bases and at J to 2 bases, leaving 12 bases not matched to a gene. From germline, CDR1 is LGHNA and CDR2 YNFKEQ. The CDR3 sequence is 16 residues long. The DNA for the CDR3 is TGTGCCAGCAGACGCACTGGGACAGACAGTAACACTGAAGCTTTCTTT. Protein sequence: CASRRTGTDSNTEAFF.

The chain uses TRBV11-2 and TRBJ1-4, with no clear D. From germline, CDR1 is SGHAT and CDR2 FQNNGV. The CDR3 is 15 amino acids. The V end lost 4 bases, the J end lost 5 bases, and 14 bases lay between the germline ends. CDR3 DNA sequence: TGTGCCAGCAGCTCCCCAGAGGGTTGGAATGAAAAACTGTTTTTT. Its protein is CASSSPEGWNEKLFF.

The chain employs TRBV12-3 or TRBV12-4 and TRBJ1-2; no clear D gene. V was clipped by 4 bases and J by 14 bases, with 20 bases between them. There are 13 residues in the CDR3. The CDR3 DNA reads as TGTGCCAGCAGTTCTTTTACGGTGGCGCGGGAAACCTTC. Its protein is CASSSFTVARETF.

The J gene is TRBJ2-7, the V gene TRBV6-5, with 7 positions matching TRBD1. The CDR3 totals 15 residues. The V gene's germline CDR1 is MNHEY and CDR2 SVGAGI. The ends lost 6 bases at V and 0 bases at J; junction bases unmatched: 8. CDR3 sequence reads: CASSPTGLSSYEQYV. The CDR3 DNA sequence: TGTGCCAGCAGCCCGACAGGGTTGAGCTCCTACGAGCAGTACGTC.

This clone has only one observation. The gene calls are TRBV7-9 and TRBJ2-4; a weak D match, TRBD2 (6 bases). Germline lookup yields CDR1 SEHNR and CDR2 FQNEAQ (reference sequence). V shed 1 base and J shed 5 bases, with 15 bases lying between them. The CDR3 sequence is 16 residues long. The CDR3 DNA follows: TGTGCCAGCAGCTTAGACAGGCGGGGTATCGAAAACATTCAGTACTTC. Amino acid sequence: CASSLDRRGIENIQYF. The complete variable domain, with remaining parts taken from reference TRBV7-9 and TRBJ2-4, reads DTGVSQNPRHKITKRGQNVTFRCDPISEHNRLYWYRQTLGQGPEFLTYFQNEAQLEKSRLLSDRFSAERPKGSFSTLEIQRTEQGDSAMYLCASSLDRRGIENIQYFGAGTRLSVL.

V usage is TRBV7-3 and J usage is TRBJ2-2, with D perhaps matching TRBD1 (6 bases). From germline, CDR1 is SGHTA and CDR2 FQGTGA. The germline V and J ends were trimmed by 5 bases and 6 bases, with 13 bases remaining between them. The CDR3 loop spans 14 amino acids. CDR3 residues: CASSTRGGSGELFF. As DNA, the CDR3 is TGTGCCAGCAGCACAAGAGGGGGTTCCGGGGAGCTGTTTTTT. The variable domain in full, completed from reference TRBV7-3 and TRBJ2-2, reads GAGVSQTPSNKVTEKGKYVELRCDPISGHTALYWYRQSLGQGPEFLIYFQGTGAADDSGLPNDRFFAVRPEGSVSTLKIQRTERGDSAVYLCASSTRGGSGELFFGEGSRLTVL.

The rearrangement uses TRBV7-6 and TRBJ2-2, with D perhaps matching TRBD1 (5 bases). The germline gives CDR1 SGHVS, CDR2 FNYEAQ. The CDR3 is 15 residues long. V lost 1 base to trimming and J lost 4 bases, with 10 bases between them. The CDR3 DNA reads TGTGCCAGCAGCTTAGGCACAGGTCTCACCGGGGAGCTGTTTTTT. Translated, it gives CASSLGTGLTGELFF.

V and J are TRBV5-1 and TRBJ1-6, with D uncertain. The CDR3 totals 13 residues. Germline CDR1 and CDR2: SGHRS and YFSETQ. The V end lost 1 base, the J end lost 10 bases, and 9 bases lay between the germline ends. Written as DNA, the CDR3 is TGCGCCAGCAGCTTGAGCGTAGGATCACCCCTCCACTTT. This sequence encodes CASSLSVGSPLHF.

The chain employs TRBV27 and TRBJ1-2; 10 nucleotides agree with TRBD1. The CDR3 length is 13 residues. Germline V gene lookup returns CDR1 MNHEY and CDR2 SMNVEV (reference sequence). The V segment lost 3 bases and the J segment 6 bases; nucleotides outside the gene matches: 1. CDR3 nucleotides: TGTGCCAGCAGTTTCGGGACAGGGGATGGCTACACCTTC. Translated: CASSFGTGDGYTF.

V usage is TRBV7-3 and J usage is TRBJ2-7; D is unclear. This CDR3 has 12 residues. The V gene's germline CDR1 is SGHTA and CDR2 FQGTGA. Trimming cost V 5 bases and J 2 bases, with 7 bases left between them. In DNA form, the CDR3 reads TGTGCCAGCAGCAACAATACCTACGAGCAGTACTTC. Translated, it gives CASSNNTYEQYF. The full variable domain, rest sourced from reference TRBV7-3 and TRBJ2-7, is GAGVSQTPSNKVTEKGKYVELRCDPISGHTALYWYRQSLGQGPEFLIYFQGTGAADDSGLPNDRFFAVRPEGSVSTLKIQRTERGDSAVYLCASSNNTYEQYFGPGTRLTVT.

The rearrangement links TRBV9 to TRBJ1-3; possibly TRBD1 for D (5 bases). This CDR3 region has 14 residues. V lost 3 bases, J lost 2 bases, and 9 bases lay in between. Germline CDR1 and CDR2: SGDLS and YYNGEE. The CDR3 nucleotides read TGTGCCAGCAGCGCAGGGTCGACTGGAAACACCATATATTTT. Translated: CASSAGSTGNTIYF.

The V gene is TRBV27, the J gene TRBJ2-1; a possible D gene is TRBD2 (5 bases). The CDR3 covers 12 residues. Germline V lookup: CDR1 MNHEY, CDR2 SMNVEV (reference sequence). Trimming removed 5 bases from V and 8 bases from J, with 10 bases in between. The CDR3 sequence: CASSVIGDEQFF. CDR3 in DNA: TGTGCCAGCAGTGTTATCGGGGATGAGCAGTTCTTC.

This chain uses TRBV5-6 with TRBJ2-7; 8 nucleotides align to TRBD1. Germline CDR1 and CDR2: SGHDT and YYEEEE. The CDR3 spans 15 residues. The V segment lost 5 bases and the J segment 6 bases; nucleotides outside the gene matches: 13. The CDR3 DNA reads TGTGCCAGCAGTACCGGGACAGGAATTTCGGCCGAGCAGTACTTC. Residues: CASSTGTGISAEQYF.

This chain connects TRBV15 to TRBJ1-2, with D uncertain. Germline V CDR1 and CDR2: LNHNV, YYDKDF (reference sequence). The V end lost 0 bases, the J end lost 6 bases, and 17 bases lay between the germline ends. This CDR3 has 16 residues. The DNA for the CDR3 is TGTGCCACCAGCAGAGATATCCCCCGGGCGGGGAATGGCTACACCTTC. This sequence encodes CATSRDIPRAGNGYTF.

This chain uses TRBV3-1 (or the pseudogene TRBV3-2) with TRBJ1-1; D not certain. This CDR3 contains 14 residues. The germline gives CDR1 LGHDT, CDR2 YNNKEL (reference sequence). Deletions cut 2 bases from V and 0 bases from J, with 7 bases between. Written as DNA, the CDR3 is TGTGCCAGCAGCCAAACACGGGTGAACACTGAAGCTTTCTTT. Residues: CASSQTRVNTEAFF.